The following is a T cell receptor beta chain sequence with its context. The antigen remains undetermined. The record originates from a study of vaccination effects on CD4 cells after COVID-19. Under the ViraFEST assay, PBMC were stimulated with viral peptide pools so that antigen-specific CD4+ T cells expanded. Sequencing was performed afterwards. The culture ran for about 10 days, and then CD4+ T cells were isolated. The individual was infected with SARS-CoV-2 between March and December 2020, as confirmed by PCR. Sequenced by immunoSEQ multiplex PCR; TCRdb stores in-frame clones only, minus some. The sample has under 20,000 clones, around 76% seen once; the top ten hold over 15%. The sequenced sample was CD4+ T cells from PBMCs cultured with SARS-CoV-2 spike peptides, obtained before COVID-19 vaccination. This clonotype was sampled from a human donor who had a prior SARS-CoV-2 infection.

The DNA of the CDR3 is TGTGCCAGCAGTTACTCTTCGGGGGGAGGAAATGAGCAGTTCTTC. This codes for CASSYSSGGGNEQFF. This rearrangement joins TRBV6-6 to TRBJ2-1; TRBD2 matches at 7 bases. V dropped 0 bases and J dropped 7; count of bases not matched to a gene: 6. The CDR3 runs to 15 residues. CDR1 is MNHNY, CDR2 SVGAGI, per germline (reference sequence).